Reported below is one T cell receptor (beta chain). This sample stems from a study of blood T cell repertoires in COVID-19. About the research overall: Researchers got acute and convalescent COVID-19 samples from the United States, Italy and Spain. In each case, the material was cDNA or gDNA derived from T cells, B-cell-depleted T cells, or PBMCs.

Per the original data handling: Reference gene primers were amplified, and this amplification served to estimate nucleated cell counts. Method: immunoSEQ multiplex PCR; TCRdb's copy keeps in-frame clones and lacks some. V and J calls and clone size are as listed in that table; D and trimming were resolved from the DNA. The sample lists about 250,000 clones; about 86% were seen once. Trimming took 3 bases from V and 1 from J; bases not matched to a gene: 0. Germline V lookup: CDR1 GTSNPN, CDR2 SVGIG (reference sequence). The CDR3 has 13 amino acids. V gene TRBV30 combines with J gene TRBJ1-1; 9 positions match TRBD1. The sequencing input was peripheral blood. This TCR came from a man older than 75 with acute or convalescent COVID-19. CDR3 DNA: TGTGCCTGGAGGGGACAGGGGAACACTGAAGCTTTCTTT. Its translation: CAWRGQGNTEAFF.